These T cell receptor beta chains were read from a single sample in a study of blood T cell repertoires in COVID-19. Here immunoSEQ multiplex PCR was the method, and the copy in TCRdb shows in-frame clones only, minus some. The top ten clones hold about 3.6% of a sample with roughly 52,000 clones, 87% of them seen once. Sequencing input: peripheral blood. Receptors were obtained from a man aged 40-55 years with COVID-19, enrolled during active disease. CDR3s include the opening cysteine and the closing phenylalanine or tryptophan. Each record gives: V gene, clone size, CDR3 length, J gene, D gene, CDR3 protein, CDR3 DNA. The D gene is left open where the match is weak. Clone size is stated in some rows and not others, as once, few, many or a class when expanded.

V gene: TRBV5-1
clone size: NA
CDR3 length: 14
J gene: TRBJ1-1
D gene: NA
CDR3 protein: CASSLTGSGTEAFF
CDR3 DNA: TGCGCCAGCAGCTTGACAGGGTCCGGCACTGAAGCTTTCTTT

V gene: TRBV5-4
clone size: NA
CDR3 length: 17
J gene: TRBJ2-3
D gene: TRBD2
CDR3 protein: CASSSGLAGVQTDTQYF
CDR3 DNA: TGTGCCAGCAGCTCGGGACTAGCGGGAGTCCAAACAGATACGCAGTATTTT

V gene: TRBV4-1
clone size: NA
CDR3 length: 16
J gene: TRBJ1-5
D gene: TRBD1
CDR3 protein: CASSHPATGGNQPQHF
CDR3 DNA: TGCGCCAGCAGCCACCCTGCAACAGGGGGCAATCAGCCCCAGCATTTT

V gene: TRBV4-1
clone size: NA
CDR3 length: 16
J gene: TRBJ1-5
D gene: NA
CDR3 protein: CASSQENPGSNQPQHF
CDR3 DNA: TGCGCCAGCAGCCAGGAGAACCCGGGAAGCAATCAGCCCCAGCATTTT

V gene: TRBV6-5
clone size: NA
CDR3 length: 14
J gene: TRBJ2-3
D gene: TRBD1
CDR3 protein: CASKTGDVPSTQYF
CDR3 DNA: TGTGCCAGTAAGACAGGGGATGTCCCCAGTACGCAGTATTTT

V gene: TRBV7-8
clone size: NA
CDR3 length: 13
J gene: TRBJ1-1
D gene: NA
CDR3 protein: CASSPDGVTEAFF
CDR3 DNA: TGTGCCAGCAGCCCAGACGGGGTTACTGAAGCTTTCTTT

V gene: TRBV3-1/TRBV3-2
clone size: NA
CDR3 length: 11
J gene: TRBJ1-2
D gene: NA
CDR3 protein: CASQGIYGYTF
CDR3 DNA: TGTGCCAGCCAGGGTATTTATGGCTACACCTTC

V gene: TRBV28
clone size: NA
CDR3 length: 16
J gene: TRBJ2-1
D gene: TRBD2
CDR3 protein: CASRNSGGGSYNEQFF
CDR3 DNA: TGTGCCAGCAGAAATAGCGGGGGCGGCTCCTACAATGAGCAGTTCTTC

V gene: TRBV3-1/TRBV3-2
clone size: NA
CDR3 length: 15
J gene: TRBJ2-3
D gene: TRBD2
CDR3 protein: CASSQTGGARSTQYF
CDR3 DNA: TGTGCCAGCAGCCAGACGGGGGGGGCTAGATCTACGCAGTATTTT

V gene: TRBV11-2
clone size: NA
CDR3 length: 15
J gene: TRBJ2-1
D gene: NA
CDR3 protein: CASSWADKPYNEQFF
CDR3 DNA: TGTGCCAGCAGCTGGGCCGACAAGCCCTACAATGAGCAGTTCTTC

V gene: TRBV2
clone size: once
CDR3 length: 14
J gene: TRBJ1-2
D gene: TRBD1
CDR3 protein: CASTLGGPTWGYTF
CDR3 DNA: TGTGCCAGCACCCTAGGGGGCCCTACGTGGGGCTACACCTTC

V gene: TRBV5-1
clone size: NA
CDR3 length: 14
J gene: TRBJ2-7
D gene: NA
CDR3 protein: CASSLTTAAYEQYF
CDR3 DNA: TGCGCCAGCAGCTTGACCACAGCAGCCTACGAGCAGTACTTC

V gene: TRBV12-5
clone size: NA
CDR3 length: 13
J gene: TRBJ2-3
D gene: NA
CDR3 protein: CASGLGNAYTQYF
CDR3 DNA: TGTGCTAGTGGTTTGGGCAACGCGTATACGCAGTATTTT

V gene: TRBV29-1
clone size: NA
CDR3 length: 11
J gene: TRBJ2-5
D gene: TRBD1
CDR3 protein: CSVGQGETQYF
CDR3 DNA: TGCAGCGTGGGACAGGGGGAGACCCAGTACTTC

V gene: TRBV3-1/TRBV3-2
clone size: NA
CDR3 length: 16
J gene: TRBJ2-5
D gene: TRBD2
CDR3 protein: CASSQLMRGAGETQYF
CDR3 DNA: TGTGCCAGCAGCCAATTGATGCGGGGGGCGGGAGAGACCCAGTACTTC

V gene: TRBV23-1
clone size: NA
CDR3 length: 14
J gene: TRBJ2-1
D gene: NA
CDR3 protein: CASSHPSPYNEQFF
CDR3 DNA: TGCGCCAGCAGCCATCCAAGCCCCTACAATGAGCAGTTCTTC

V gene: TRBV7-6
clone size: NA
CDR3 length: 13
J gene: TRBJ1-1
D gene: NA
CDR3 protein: CASSFARETEAFF
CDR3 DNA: TGTGCCAGCAGCTTCGCACGGGAAACTGAAGCTTTCTTT

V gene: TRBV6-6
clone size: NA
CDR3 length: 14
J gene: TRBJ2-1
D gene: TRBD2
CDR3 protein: CASRSSGSSNEQFF
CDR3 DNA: TGTGCCAGCAGGTCGAGCGGGAGTTCGAATGAGCAGTTCTTC

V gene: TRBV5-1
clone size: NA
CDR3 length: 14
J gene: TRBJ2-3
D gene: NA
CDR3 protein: CASSLAGFTDTQYF
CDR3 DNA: TGCGCCAGCAGCTTGGCGGGTTTTACAGATACGCAGTATTTT

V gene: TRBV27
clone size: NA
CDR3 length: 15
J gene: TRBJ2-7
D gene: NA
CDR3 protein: CASSLSGAPSYEQYF
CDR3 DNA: TGTGCCAGCAGTTTATCAGGGGCCCCCTCCTACGAGCAGTACTTC

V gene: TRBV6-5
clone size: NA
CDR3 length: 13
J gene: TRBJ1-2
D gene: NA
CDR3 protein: CASVPRQNYGYTF
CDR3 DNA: TGTGCCAGTGTCCCCCGACAGAACTATGGCTACACCTTC

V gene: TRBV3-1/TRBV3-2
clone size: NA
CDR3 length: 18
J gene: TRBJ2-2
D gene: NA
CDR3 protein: CASSQVGGTLLNTGELFF
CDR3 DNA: TGTGCCAGCAGCCAAGTAGGGGGAACCCTACTGAACACCGGGGAGCTGTTTTTT

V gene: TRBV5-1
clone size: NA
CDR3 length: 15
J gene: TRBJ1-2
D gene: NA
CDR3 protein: CASSPSGEFNYGYTF
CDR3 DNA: TGCGCCAGCAGCCCCAGCGGGGAGTTTAACTATGGCTACACCTTC

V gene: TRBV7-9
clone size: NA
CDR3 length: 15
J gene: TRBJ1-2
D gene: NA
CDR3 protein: CASSLAWTIRGGYTF
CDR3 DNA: TGTGCCAGCAGCTTAGCTTGGACTATCAGAGGGGGCTACACCTTC

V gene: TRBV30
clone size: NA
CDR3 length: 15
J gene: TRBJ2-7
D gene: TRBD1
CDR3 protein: CAWSTAGTGRREQYF
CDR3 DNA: TGTGCCTGGAGTACTGCCGGGACAGGGAGGCGCGAGCAGTACTTC

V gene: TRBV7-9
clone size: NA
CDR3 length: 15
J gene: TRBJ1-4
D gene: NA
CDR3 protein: CASSLDGTLGEKLFF
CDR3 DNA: TGTGCCAGCAGCTTAGACGGGACTCTAGGCGAAAAACTGTTTTTT

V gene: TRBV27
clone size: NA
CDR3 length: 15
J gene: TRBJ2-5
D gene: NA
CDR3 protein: CASSLWGGAEETQYF
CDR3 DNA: TGTGCCAGCAGTTTATGGGGTGGGGCGGAAGAGACCCAGTACTTC

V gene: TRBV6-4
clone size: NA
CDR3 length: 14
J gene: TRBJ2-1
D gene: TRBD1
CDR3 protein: CASSVGQGNGEQFF
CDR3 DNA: TGTGCCAGCAGTGTTGGACAGGGCAATGGTGAGCAGTTCTTC

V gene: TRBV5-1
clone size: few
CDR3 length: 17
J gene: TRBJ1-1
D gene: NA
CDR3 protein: CASSPPWGEMGIPEAFF
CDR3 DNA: TGCGCCAGCAGCCCACCTTGGGGGGAAATGGGTATCCCTGAAGCTTTCTTT

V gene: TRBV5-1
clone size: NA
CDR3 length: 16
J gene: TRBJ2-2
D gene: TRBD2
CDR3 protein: CASSLARGGATGELFF
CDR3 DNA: TGCGCCAGCAGCTTGGCGCGCGGGGGGGCCACCGGGGAGCTGTTTTTT

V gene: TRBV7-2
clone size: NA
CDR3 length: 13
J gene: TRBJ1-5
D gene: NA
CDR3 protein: CASSLPRSEVQHF
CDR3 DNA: TGTGCCAGCAGCCTTCCCCGAAGCGAGGTCCAGCATTTT

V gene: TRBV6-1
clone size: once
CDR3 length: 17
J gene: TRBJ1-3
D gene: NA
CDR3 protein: CASSEGTGPSSGNTIYF
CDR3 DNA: TGTGCCAGCAGTGAAGGCACAGGGCCGAGCTCTGGAAACACCATATATTTT

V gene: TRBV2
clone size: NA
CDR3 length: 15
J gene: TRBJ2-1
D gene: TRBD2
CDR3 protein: CASRVRTSDYNEQFF
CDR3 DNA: TGTGCCAGCAGGGTCCGGACTAGCGACTACAATGAGCAGTTCTTC

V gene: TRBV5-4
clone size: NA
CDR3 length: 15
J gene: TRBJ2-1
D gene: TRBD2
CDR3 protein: CASSRISGAYNEQFF
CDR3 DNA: TGTGCCAGCAGCCGGATCAGCGGGGCCTACAATGAGCAGTTCTTC

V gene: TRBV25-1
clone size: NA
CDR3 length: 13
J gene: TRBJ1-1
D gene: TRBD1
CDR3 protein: CASSVPGQAGAFF
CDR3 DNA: TGTGCCAGCAGTGTTCCGGGACAGGCGGGAGCTTTCTTT

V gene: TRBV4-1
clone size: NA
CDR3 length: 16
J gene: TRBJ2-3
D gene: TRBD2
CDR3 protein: CASSRTSGGRTDTQYF
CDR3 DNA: TGCGCCAGCAGTCGTACTAGCGGGGGCCGCACAGATACGCAGTATTTT

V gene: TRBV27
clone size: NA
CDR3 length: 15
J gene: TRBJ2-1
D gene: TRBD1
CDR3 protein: CASSVDRGGYNEQFF
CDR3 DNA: TGTGCCAGCAGTGTCGACAGGGGAGGCTACAATGAGCAGTTCTTC

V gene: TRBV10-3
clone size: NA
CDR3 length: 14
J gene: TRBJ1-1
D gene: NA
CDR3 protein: CAIRDSQGSTEAFF
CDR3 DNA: TGTGCCATCAGGGACTCACAGGGTAGCACTGAAGCTTTCTTT

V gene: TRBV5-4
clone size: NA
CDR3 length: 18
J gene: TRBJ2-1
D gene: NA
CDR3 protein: CASSSQRGAGSSYNEQFF
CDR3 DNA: TGTGCCAGCAGCTCACAACGGGGGGCAGGGAGCTCCTACAATGAGCAGTTCTTC

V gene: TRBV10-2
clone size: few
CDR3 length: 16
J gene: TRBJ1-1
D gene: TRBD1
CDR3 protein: CASGTGGRRVESEAFF
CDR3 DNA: TGCGCCAGCGGGACAGGGGGTCGTCGAGTCGAAAGTGAAGCTTTCTTT

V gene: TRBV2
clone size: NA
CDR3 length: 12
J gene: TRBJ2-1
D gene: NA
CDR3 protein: CASSESRNEQFF
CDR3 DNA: TGTGCCAGCAGTGAATCGCGGAATGAGCAGTTCTTC

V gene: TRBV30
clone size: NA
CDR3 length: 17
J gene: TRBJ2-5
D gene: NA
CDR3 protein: CAWSPRTWEVLEETQYF
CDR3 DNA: TGTGCCTGGAGTCCCCGAACGTGGGAGGTCCTTGAGGAGACCCAGTACTTC

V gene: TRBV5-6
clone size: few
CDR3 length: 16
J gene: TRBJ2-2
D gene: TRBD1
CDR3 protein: CASSLVVQGDTGELFF
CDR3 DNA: TGTGCCAGCAGCTTGGTCGTACAGGGGGACACCGGGGAGCTGTTTTTT